This TCR beta chain was found in a study of cytomegalovirus exposure and HLA in healthy donors. About the study: A subsequent analysis stated that the 120 or so validation repertoires were run on the same platform as the 600 to 750 first-cohort repertoires.

Germline V gene data show CDR1 as MNHEY and CDR2 as SMNVEV (reference sequence). The junction had 12 bases not matched to a gene; V was cut back by 4 bases and J by 8 bases. The CDR3 loop spans 17 amino acids. Study-level points and caveats: Across donors, most TCRs were seen rarely, yet some public ones were widespread.

The method was immunoSEQ multiplex PCR; TCRdb's version includes in-frame clones alone and lacks a portion of them. The table records hundreds of thousands of clones, approximately 90% of them present only once. As for this clone: Its antigen remains unknown.

V is TRBV27 and J is TRBJ2-1; the match to TRBD2 covers 12 bases. This sequence originates from a young woman in good health and CMV-seronegative. Sequenced sample: PBMCs. The CDR3 reads CASSSPLRLAGEDEQFF. The CDR3 DNA is TGTGCCAGCAGTTCGCCTCTGAGACTAGCGGGAGAGGATGAGCAGTTCTTC.